The 8 T cell receptor beta chains below all came from one sample that was sequenced in a study of blood T cell repertoires in COVID-19. Some clones are missing from TCRdb's copy, which holds only in-frame ones; the method was immunoSEQ multiplex PCR. Of approximately 63,000 clones listed, around 85% are singletons. Material: peripheral blood. The receptor set was obtained from a woman aged 70-85 years with acute or convalescent COVID-19.

This sequence joins TRBV7-2 and TRBJ2-7; 7 bases match TRBD2. The germline V gene encodes CDR1 SGHTA and CDR2 FQGNSA. The CDR3 extends over 14 amino acids. J was trimmed by 5 bases and V by 4 bases; bases with no gene match: 8. CDR3 protein: CASSSIAGYDEQYF. CDR3 DNA: TGTGCCAGCAGCTCCATAGCGGGTTACGACGAGCAGTACTTC.

The chain recombines TRBV5-1 with TRBJ1-3; no reliable D call. The V end lost 2 bases, the J end lost 2 bases, and 5 bases lay between the germline ends. This CDR3 contains 13 residues. Per the germline V gene, CDR1 is SGHRS and CDR2 is YFSETQ. CDR3 sequence reads: CASSFEAGNTIYF. The CDR3 nucleotides read TGCGCCAGCAGCTTTGAGGCTGGAAACACCATATATTTT.

V gene TRBV23-1 combines with J gene TRBJ2-1; 10 bases agree with TRBD1. TRBV23-1 belongs to the ORF category, with a function that is uncertain. V lost 1 base to trimming and J lost 7 bases; unmatched junction nucleotides: 16. CDR3 length: 19 residues. In nucleotides, the CDR3 is TGCGCCAGCAGTCAATGTCTAGGGTCGGGACAGGGGAACTGGAATGAGCAGTTCTTC. It yields the protein CASSQCLGSGQGNWNEQFF.

The chain is built from TRBV12-5 and TRBJ1-2; D might be TRBD1 (5 bases). V shed 2 bases and J shed 4 bases, with 14 bases lying between them. Looked up from germline, CDR1 is LGHNT and CDR2 is FRNRAP. This CDR3 contains 15 residues. The CDR3 DNA is TGTGCTAGTGGTTTGCCACGACAAAGGGGCTATGGCTACACCTTC. It specifies CASGLPRQRGYGYTF.

V and J are TRBV28 and TRBJ1-6; 8 positions agree with TRBD1. V lost 6 bases, J lost 8 bases, and 3 bases stayed unmatched. CDR3 size: 13 residues. Germline V gene data show CDR1 as MDHEN and CDR2 as SYDVKM. The CDR3 nucleotides are TGTGCCAGCAGCGGACAGGGAGATTCACCCCTCCACTTT. Protein product: CASSGQGDSPLHF. Full variable domain (rest looked up from reference TRBV28 and TRBJ1-6): DVKVTQSSRYLVKRTGEKVFLECVQDMDHENMFWYRQDPGLGLRLIYFSYDVKMKEKGDIPEGYSVSREKKERFSLILESASTNQTSMYLCASSGQGDSPLHFGNGTRLTVT.

In its sample, this clone was seen a few times. This chain connects TRBV6-1 to TRBJ1-5; 10 nucleotides line up with TRBD1. From germline, CDR1 is MNHNS and CDR2 SASEGT. There are 16 residues in the CDR3. J gave up 5 bases and V 4 bases, and 8 bases lay outside the gene matches. CDR3: CASSVGRQGAHQPQHF. In DNA form, the CDR3 reads TGTGCCAGCAGTGTGGGGCGACAGGGGGCTCATCAGCCCCAGCATTTT.

This clone was observed a handful of times. The chain combines TRBV29-1 with TRBJ2-3; tentatively, D is TRBD2 (6 bases). V was pared by 4 bases and J by 3 bases, with 11 bases between. The CDR3 loop spans 13 amino acids. Germline V gene sequence: CDR1 SQVTM, CDR2 ANQGSEA. The DNA of the CDR3 is TGCAGCGTTGTGGGGGGAGCTACAGATACGCAGTATTTT. This encodes CSVVGGATDTQYF.

This clone was observed once. V gene TRBV10-3 combines with J gene TRBJ2-1; 12 bases agree with TRBD1. CDR3 length equals 15 residues. Losses at the gene ends were 8 bases for V and 9 bases for J; bases not matched to a gene: 11. Germline lookup yields CDR1 ENHRY and CDR2 SYGVKD. This CDR3 reads CAIGLPGTGGREQFF. The CDR3, as DNA: TGTGCCATCGGACTACCCGGGACAGGGGGCCGTGAGCAGTTCTTC.